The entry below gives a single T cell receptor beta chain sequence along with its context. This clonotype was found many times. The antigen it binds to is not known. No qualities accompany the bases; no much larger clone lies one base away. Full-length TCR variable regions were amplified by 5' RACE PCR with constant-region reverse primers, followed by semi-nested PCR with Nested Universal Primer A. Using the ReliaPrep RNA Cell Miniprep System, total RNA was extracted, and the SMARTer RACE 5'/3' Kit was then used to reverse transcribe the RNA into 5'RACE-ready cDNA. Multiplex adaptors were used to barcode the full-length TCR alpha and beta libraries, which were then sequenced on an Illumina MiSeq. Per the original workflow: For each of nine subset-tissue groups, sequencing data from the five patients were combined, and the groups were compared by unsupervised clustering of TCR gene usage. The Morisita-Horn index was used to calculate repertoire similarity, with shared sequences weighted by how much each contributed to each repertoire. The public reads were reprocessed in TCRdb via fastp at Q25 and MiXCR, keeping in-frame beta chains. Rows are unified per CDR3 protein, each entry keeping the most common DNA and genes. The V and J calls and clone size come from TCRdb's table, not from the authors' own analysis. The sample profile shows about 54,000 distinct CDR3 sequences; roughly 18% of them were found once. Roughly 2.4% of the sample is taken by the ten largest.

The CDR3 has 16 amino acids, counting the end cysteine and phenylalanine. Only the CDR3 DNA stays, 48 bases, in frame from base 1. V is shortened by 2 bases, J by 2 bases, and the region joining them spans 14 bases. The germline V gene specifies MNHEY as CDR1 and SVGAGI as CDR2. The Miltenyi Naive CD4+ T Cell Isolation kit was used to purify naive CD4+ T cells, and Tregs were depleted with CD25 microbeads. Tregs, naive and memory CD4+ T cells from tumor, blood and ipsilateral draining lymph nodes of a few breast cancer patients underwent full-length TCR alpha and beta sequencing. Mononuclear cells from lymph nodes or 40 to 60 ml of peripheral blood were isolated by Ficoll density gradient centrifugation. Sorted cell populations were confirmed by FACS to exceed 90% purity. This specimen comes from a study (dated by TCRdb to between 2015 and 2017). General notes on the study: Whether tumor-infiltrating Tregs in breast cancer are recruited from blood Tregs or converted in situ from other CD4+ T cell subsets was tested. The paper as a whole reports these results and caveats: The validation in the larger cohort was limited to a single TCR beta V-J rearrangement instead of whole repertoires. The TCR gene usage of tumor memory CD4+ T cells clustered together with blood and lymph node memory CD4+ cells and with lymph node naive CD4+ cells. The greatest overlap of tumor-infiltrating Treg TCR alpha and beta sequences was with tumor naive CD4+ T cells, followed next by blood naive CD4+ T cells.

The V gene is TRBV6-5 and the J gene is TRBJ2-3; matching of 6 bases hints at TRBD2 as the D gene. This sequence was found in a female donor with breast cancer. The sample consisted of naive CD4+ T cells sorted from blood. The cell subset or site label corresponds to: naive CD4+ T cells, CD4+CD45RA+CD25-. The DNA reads TGTGCCAGCAGTTACACGGGGGAGGTGTTCACAGATACGCAGTATTTT. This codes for CASSYTGEVFTDTQYF.